Following are 27 T cell receptor beta chains from one sample sequenced in a study of radiotherapy plus CTLA-4 blockade in lung cancer. Assay used: immunoSEQ multiplex PCR; TCRdb lists only in-frame clones, some missing. This repertoire shows roughly 68,000 clones, around 73% found once; its top ten account for 7% to 8.5%. This specimen was peripheral blood, taken from a patient treated with radiotherapy plus ipilimumab. These receptors were taken from a human donor with non-small cell lung cancer who had a complete response to radiotherapy plus ipilimumab.

This sequence joins TRBV15 and TRBJ2-2; TRBD2 agrees at 7 bases. CDR1 and CDR2 from the germline V gene are LNHNV and YYDKDF (reference sequence). The length of the CDR3 is 16 residues. The junction had 9 bases not matched to a gene; V was cut back by 3 bases and J by 5 bases. The CDR3 loop is CATSRGGRSRTGELFF. In DNA, the CDR3 is TGTGCCACCAGCAGGGGCGGGAGATCGAGAACCGGGGAGCTGTTTTTT.

The J gene is TRBJ2-3, the V gene TRBV5-1; TRBD2 matches 9 bases. The CDR3 length is 19 residues. The trim removed 4 bases at V and 0 bases at J, leaving 15 bases unmatched. Looked up from germline, CDR1 is SGHRS and CDR2 is YFSETQ. This chain's CDR3 is CASSPRASSGGPSTDTQYF. Here the CDR3 DNA reads TGCGCCAGCAGCCCGAGGGCTAGTAGCGGGGGACCTAGCACAGATACGCAGTATTTT.

The chain has TRBV6-5 and TRBJ1-2; 8 positions agree with TRBD1. Germline V lookup: CDR1 MNHEY, CDR2 SVGAGI. J lost 3 bases, V lost 2 bases, and 8 bases had no gene match. This CDR3 has 16 amino acids. The CDR3 sequence: CASSYIGQGDDYGYTF. CDR3 bases: TGTGCCAGCAGTTACATCGGACAGGGTGACGACTATGGCTACACCTTC.

In its sample, this clone was seen once. This chain links TRBV4-1 with TRBJ2-1; 7 bases agree with TRBD2. This CDR3 spans 16 amino acids. V shed 1 base, J shed 7 bases, and the junction held 10 bases outside the gene matches. CDR1 MGHRA and CDR2 YSYEKL come from the germline V gene. This CDR3 reads CASSQAWRELDNEQFF. The CDR3 DNA reads as TGCGCCAGCAGCCAAGCTTGGCGGGAGTTGGATAATGAGCAGTTCTTC.

The J gene is TRBJ2-3, the V gene TRBV7-6; 8 positions match TRBD2. The CDR3 runs to 15 residues. V was clipped by 5 bases and J by 7 bases; unmatched bases: 11. Germline V CDR1 and CDR2: SGHVS, FNYEAQ. CDR3 residues: CASSPRASGGNTQYF. DNA of the CDR3: TGTGCCAGCAGCCCCAGAGCGAGCGGGGGTAATACGCAGTATTTT.

With respect to this clone: Other DNA sequences in this sample translate to the same CDR3. V and J are TRBV11-2 and TRBJ2-1; the D gene is possibly TRBD1 (6 bases). CDR1 is SGHAT, CDR2 FQNNGV, per germline. The V end lost 5 bases, the J end lost 4 bases, and 9 bases lay between the germline ends. The CDR3 is made up of 13 amino acids. The CDR3: CASSPDRYNEQFF. CDR3 coding DNA: TGTGCCAGCAGCCCCGACAGGTACAATGAGCAGTTCTTC.

This clone was observed a single time. This chain joins TRBV5-1 and TRBJ1-4; D may be TRBD1 (5 bases). V lost 4 bases to trimming and J lost 6 bases, with 16 bases between them. Per germline, CDR1 SGHRS and CDR2 YFSETQ. CDR3 length equals 15 residues. The CDR3 spells CASSLGVGGDEKLFF. In DNA, the CDR3 is TGCGCCAGCAGCCTCGGGGTCGGGGGTGATGAAAAACTGTTTTTT.

V and J are TRBV9 and TRBJ2-7, with TRBD1 identical over 8 bases. CDR1 is SGDLS and CDR2 is YYNGEE in the germline V gene. V was clipped by 2 bases and J by 0 bases; unmatched bases: 4. CDR3 length: 15 residues. Here the CDR3 DNA reads TGTGCCAGCAGCGTGGGACAGGACCTCTCCTACGAGCAGTACTTC. Encoded protein: CASSVGQDLSYEQYF.

This rearrangement joins TRBV7-2 to TRBJ2-3; D is unresolved. The germline V gene has CDR1 SGHTA and CDR2 FQGNSA. V lost 1 base, J lost 4 bases, and 6 bases lay in between. The CDR3 has 13 amino acids. The CDR3 DNA reads TGTGCCAGCAGCTTAGAGGGTCCAGATACGCAGTATTTT. Translated, it gives CASSLEGPDTQYF.

As for this clone: In the same sample, other DNA sequences code for this CDR3. The chain employs TRBV7-9 and TRBJ1-2; TRBD1 is a possible D gene (5 bases). The CDR3 runs 17 residues. CDR1 and CDR2 (germline): SEHNR, FQNEAQ (reference sequence). V was shortened by 3 bases and J by 6 bases, with 23 bases between the two germline ends. CDR3 sequence (DNA): TGTGCCAGCAGCTTGATGGGCCGGGTACTGGGGGGTGATGGCTACACCTTC. Its translation is CASSLMGRVLGGDGYTF.

J is TRBJ2-7 and V is TRBV7-2; a weak D match, TRBD2 (7 bases). V lost 5 bases to trimming and J lost 7 bases, with 21 bases between them. Per the germline V gene, CDR1 is SGHTA and CDR2 is FQGNSA. The CDR3 covers 15 residues. This CDR3 reads CASSPGGGGAGEQYF. The CDR3 nucleotides are TGTGCCAGCAGCCCAGGCGGAGGGGGGGCGGGGGAGCAGTACTTC.

The V and J genes are TRBV6-1 and TRBJ2-1; D gene unclear. This CDR3 comprises 14 residues. Looked up from germline, CDR1 is MNHNS and CDR2 is SASEGT. The germline V and J ends were trimmed by 9 bases and 9 bases, with 21 bases remaining between them. The CDR3 DNA reads as TGTGCCAGTTCCTCACACTCTCAGGTGCTTGAGCAGTTCTTC. Its protein is CASSSHSQVLEQFF.

The rearrangement joins TRBV19 to TRBJ1-2; D is perhaps TRBD1 (6 bases). The V and J ends lost 4 bases and 5 bases respectively, with 17 bases between them. The germline gives CDR1 LNHDA, CDR2 SQIVND (reference sequence). The CDR3 sequence is 15 residues long. For the CDR3, the DNA is TGTGCCAGTAGTACGGAGAGACAGGAGATTTATGGCTACACCTTC. This gives the protein CASSTERQEIYGYTF.

Details on this clone: At one end the junction does not follow the germline gene, possibly because of a read error. The genes are TRBV30 and TRBJ1-6, with TRBD1 identical over 8 bases. CDR1 is GTSNPN and CDR2 is SVGIG in the germline V gene (reference sequence). CDR3 length equals 13 residues. DNA for the CDR3: TGTGCTTGGACAGGGTCAAATAATTCACCCCTCCACTTT. Translating it yields CAWTGSNNSPLHF.

This clone was counted a single time. The V gene is TRBV15, the J gene TRBJ1-5; possible D gene TRBD1, 5 bases. The CDR3 totals 16 residues. The germline V gene encodes CDR1 LNHNV and CDR2 YYDKDF (reference sequence). Trimming cost V 6 bases and J 3 bases, with 18 bases left between them. DNA for the CDR3: TGTGCCACCAGGCGCGGGGGGGAGGGGATCAATCAGCCCCAGCATTTT. Translating it yields CATRRGGEGINQPQHF.

The J gene is TRBJ1-4, the V gene TRBV27, with D unclear. Trimming took 6 bases from V and 0 from J, leaving 17 bases between them. The CDR3 has 17 amino acids. Germline V gene lookup returns CDR1 MNHEY and CDR2 SMNVEV (reference sequence). CDR3 residues: CASSRRVQFATNEKLFF. The CDR3 bases are TGTGCCAGCAGCCGACGGGTACAGTTTGCAACTAATGAAAAACTGTTTTTT.

The chain employs TRBV2 and TRBJ1-1; no firm D call. Trimming took off 7 bases at V and 1 base at J, with 7 bases between the two ends. Per the germline V gene, CDR1 is SNHLY and CDR2 is FYNNEI. CDR3 size: 12 residues. The CDR3 sequence: CASNQRNTEAFF. The CDR3 DNA follows: TGTGCCAGCAACCAGAGGAACACTGAAGCTTTCTTT.

The chain is built from TRBV7-9 and TRBJ1-1, with D maybe TRBD1 (5 bases). Trimming stripped 5 bases from V and 1 base from J, with 14 bases between. The CDR3 length is 15 residues. Germline V gene lookup returns CDR1 SEHNR and CDR2 FQNEAQ (reference sequence). CDR3 DNA: TGTGCCAGCAGCCGACCCGGGGCAAGGAACACTGAAGCTTTCTTT. It is translated as CASSRPGARNTEAFF. Full variable domain (remainder filled in from reference TRBV7-9 and TRBJ1-1): DTGVSQNPRHKITKRGQNVTFRCDPISEHNRLYWYRQTLGQGPEFLTYFQNEAQLEKSRLLSDRFSAERPKGSFSTLEIQRTEQGDSAMYLCASSRPGARNTEAFFGQGTRLTVV.

The rearrangement links TRBV14 to TRBJ2-7; 8 bases map to TRBD2. Germline CDR1 and CDR2: SGHDN and FVKESK. J gave up 3 bases and V 4 bases, and 8 bases lay outside the gene matches. The CDR3 is 15 amino acids. The CDR3 sequence: CASSPGTSGYYEQYV. DNA for the CDR3: TGTGCCAGCAGCCCAGGCACTAGCGGCTACTACGAGCAGTACGTC.

The V call is TRBV5-1, the J call TRBJ2-5; 7 nucleotides match TRBD1. With 0 bases clipped from V and 4 bases from J, the junction kept 9 bases outside the gene matches. CDR1 is SGHRS, CDR2 YFSETQ, per germline. The CDR3 spans 16 residues. Written as DNA, the CDR3 is TGCGCCAGCAGCTTGGCTTTACTGGACAGGCGAGAGACCCAGTACTTC. Translated: CASSLALLDRRETQYF.

The J gene is TRBJ1-1, the V gene TRBV6-5; D remains ambiguous. V was trimmed by 6 bases and J by 0 bases, leaving 8 bases between them. Germline assignment: CDR1 MNHEY and CDR2 SVGAGI. The CDR3 totals 13 residues. The CDR3 DNA reads as TGTGCCAGCAGGCTGGGGATGAACACTGAAGCTTTCTTT. This translates into CASRLGMNTEAFF.

V and J are TRBV5-8 and TRBJ2-1; 7 bases agree with TRBD2. CDR1 and CDR2 (germline): SGHTS, YDEGEE. CDR3 length: 16 residues. The trim removed 4 bases at V and 7 bases at J, leaving 14 bases unmatched. The CDR3 here is CASSPTGAGDVNEQFF. The CDR3, as DNA: TGTGCCAGCAGCCCAACTGGGGCGGGAGATGTTAATGAGCAGTTCTTC. Using reference TRBV5-8 and TRBJ2-1 for the parts outside the CDR3, the full variable domain is EAGVTQSPTHLIKTRGQQATLRCSPISGHTSVYWYQQALGLGLQFLLWYDEGEERNRGNFPPRFSGRQFPNYSSELNVNALELEDSALYLCASSPTGAGDVNEQFFGPGTRLTVL.

This chain uses TRBV30 with TRBJ1-1, with D perhaps matching TRBD1 (5 bases). This CDR3 contains 12 residues. V lost 5 bases, J lost 2 bases, and 9 bases lay in between. The germline V gene has CDR1 GTSNPN and CDR2 SVGIG (reference sequence). As DNA, the CDR3 is TGTGCCTGGGACAGAAGTAACACTGAAGCTTTCTTT. Translation gives CAWDRSNTEAFF.

CDR3 sequence (DNA): TGTGCCAGCAGCCCCGGGACAGGGGCGTTCCGGGAAAACATTCAGTACTTC. Translating gives CASSPGTGAFRENIQYF. The V and J genes are TRBV11-2 and TRBJ2-4; 10 bases line up with TRBD1. The CDR3 is 17 amino acids. Unmatched junction bases numbered 12, after V lost 5 bases and J lost 5 bases. Germline CDR1 is SGHAT and CDR2 is FQNNGV.

The chain joins TRBV4-3 to TRBJ1-5; D is unclear. The V gene's germline CDR1 is LGHNA and CDR2 YSLEER. V was trimmed by 1 base and J by 5 bases, leaving 6 bases between them. The CDR3 is made up of 13 amino acids. In DNA, the CDR3 is TGCGCCAGCAGCCAAGCGACCTATCAGCCCCAGCATTTT. Translation gives CASSQATYQPQHF.

This chain uses TRBV6-5 with TRBJ2-7, with D tentatively TRBD1 or TRBD2 (5 bases each). The germline V gene encodes CDR1 MNHEY and CDR2 SVGAGI. V was pared by 5 bases and J by 6 bases, with 14 bases between. The CDR3 loop spans 13 amino acids. The CDR3 DNA reads as TGTGCCAGCAGTCGTGGGGGTTCTTCCGAGCAGTACGTC. Translation: CASSRGGSSEQYV.

This clone was detected only a few times. V usage is TRBV30 and J usage is TRBJ2-3, with a possible D match to TRBD2 (5 bases). Trimming pared 1 base from V and 4 bases from J, leaving 12 bases between. Germline loops: CDR1 GTSNPN, CDR2 SVGIG (reference sequence). The CDR3 runs to 14 residues. CDR3 nucleotides: TGTGCCTGGAGTGAGGGAGCCGTGGCAGATACGCAGTATTTT. It yields the protein CAWSEGAVADTQYF.